This is a list of T cell receptor beta chains from one sample in a study of PD-1 blockade in classical Hodgkin lymphoma. Assay used: immunoSEQ multiplex PCR; TCRdb lists only in-frame clones, some missing. The profile covers more than 30,000 clones, with less than 85% appearing a single time and approximately 15% taken by the ten largest. The sequenced sample was peripheral blood mononuclear cells (PBMCs), obtained before the second cycle of nivolumab. These receptors came from a human donor with classical Hodgkin lymphoma. Each CDR3 is given with its conserved first and last residue. A D gene is named only where the DNA matches it firmly. The listing skips clone size in some rows; elsewhere it reads once, few, many or a size class.

clone size	D gene	J gene	V gene	CDR3 DNA	CDR3 protein
-	-	TRBJ2-2	TRBV4-1	TGCGCCAGCAGCCACTCCTGGGCACAGCCTGCGAACACCGGGGAGCTGTTTTTT	CASSHSWAQPANTGELFF
-	TRBD1	TRBJ1-4	TRBV5-1	TGCGCCAGCACCACGGGGGACAGTAATGAAAAACTGTTTTTT	CASTTGDSNEKLFF
-	-	TRBJ2-7	TRBV4-1	TGCGCCAGCAGCCTCTCCTGGCGGGGCGACTACGAGCAGTACTTC	CASSLSWRGDYEQYF
-	-	TRBJ2-1	TRBV10-1	TGCGCCAGCAGTGAGTCCGAGACAACCTACAATGAGCAGTTCTTC	CASSESETTYNEQFF
once	TRBD2	TRBJ2-7	TRBV7-2	TGTGCCAGCAGCCCGCAGGCGGGGGACGAGCAGTACTTC	CASSPQAGDEQYF
-	-	TRBJ1-1	TRBV9	TGTGCCAGCAGCCCCGAAGGAGGGGCGGGTGAAGCTTTCTTT	CASSPEGGAGEAFF
-	TRBD2	TRBJ2-1	TRBV4-3	TGCGCCAGCAGCCAATTTCCTCTAGCGGGGGGGAGCTCCTACAATGAGCAGTTCTTC	CASSQFPLAGGSSYNEQFF
-	-	TRBJ1-2	TRBV5-1	TGCGCCAGCAGCCCCGGCGGCCCTATAGTGGGCTACACCTTC	CASSPGGPIVGYTF
few	-	TRBJ1-4	TRBV7-6	TGTGCCAGCAGCTTTTTGGGCGGATATAATGAGAAACTGTTTTTT	CASSFLGGYNEKLFF
-	-	TRBJ1-2	TRBV5-6	TGTGCCAGCAGCTTTCTAAGGGATATATACACCTTC	CASSFLRDIYTF